Each of the 10 T cell receptor beta chains below was sequenced from the same sample in a study of blood T cells in healthy people across ages. For the second PCR, which ran for 7 to 11 cycles, a sample-barcoded 5' primer and a J-beta primer mix were used. TCRdb analysed the 5' RACE reads with MiXCR anew, one entry per CDR3 protein. The sample contains 700,000 to 850,000 distinct CDR3 sequences, 35% to 40% of which appear only once. Sequenced material: blood. Receptors originate from a man aged 18 to 30 in good health.

This clonotype appeared once. This sequence joins TRBV6-6 and TRBJ1-5; tentatively, D is TRBD1 (5 bases). Germline V gene lookup returns CDR1 MNHNY and CDR2 SVGAGI (reference sequence). V lost 2 bases and J 4 bases, leaving 15 bases between the germline ends. The CDR3 covers 16 residues. CDR3 in amino acids: CASSYRTLRGNQPQHF. The CDR3 DNA reads TGTGCCAGCAGTTACCGGACACTTAGAGGGAATCAGCCCCAGCATTTT.

This clonotype has ten or more counts. The V call is TRBV14, the J call TRBJ2-3; D is undetermined. The CDR3 has 12 amino acids. V lost 0 bases and J 5 bases, leaving 3 bases between the germline ends. The germline V gene has CDR1 SGHDN and CDR2 FVKESK. CDR3: CASSQEIDTQYF. CDR3 DNA: TGTGCCAGCAGCCAAGAAATAGATACGCAGTATTTT. Full variable domain (remainder filled in from reference TRBV14 and TRBJ2-3): EAGVTQFPSHSVIEKGQTVTLRCDPISGHDNLYWYRRVMGKEIKFLLHFVKESKQDESGMPNNRFLAERTGGTYSTLKVQPAELEDSGVYFCASSQEIDTQYFGPGTRLTVL.

This clonotype appeared a few times. The V call is TRBV14, the J call TRBJ1-5; no reliable D call. This CDR3 comprises 15 residues. Germline V gene lookup returns CDR1 SGHDN and CDR2 FVKESK. V lost 4 bases and J 3 bases, leaving 13 bases between the germline ends. CDR3 DNA: TGTGCCAGCAGCCCCTCGGGAGCCCACAATCAGCCCCAGCATTTT. Protein product: CASSPSGAHNQPQHF.

In its sample, this clonotype was seen a few times. The rearrangement links TRBV2 to TRBJ2-1, with 13 bases matching TRBD2. V dropped 5 bases and J dropped 6; count of bases not matched to a gene: 4. Germline CDR1 and CDR2: SNHLY and FYNNEI. CDR3 length: 15 amino acids. The chain's CDR3 is CASSRLAGGGNEQFF. Written as DNA, the CDR3 is TGTGCCAGCAGTAGACTAGCGGGGGGAGGCAATGAGCAGTTCTTC.

The chain carries TRBV4-3 and TRBJ2-2; D is undetermined. Germline assignment: CDR1 LGHNA and CDR2 YSLEER. CDR3 length: 13 residues. The V gene lost 3 bases and the J gene lost 9 bases, with 11 bases spanning the gap. The CDR3 spells CASSHEVGRELFF. The CDR3 DNA follows: TGCGCCAGCAGCCATGAGGTTGGCCGGGAGCTGTTTTTT.

This clonotype was detected only a few times. The chain combines TRBV18 with TRBJ2-5, with no clear D. Germline V gene data show CDR1 as KGHSH and CDR2 as LQKENI. The V gene lost 5 bases and the J gene lost 2 bases, with 18 bases spanning the gap. CDR3 length equals 16 residues. The CDR3 nucleotides are TGTGCCAGCTCATCGACCTCGACCTTCTTTCAAGAGACCCAGTACTTC. The encoded protein is CASSSTSTFFQETQYF. Variable domain in full (rest from reference TRBV18 and TRBJ2-5): NAGVMQNPRHLVRRRGQEARLRCSPMKGHSHVYWYRQLPEEGLKFMVYLQKENIIDESGMPKERFSAEFPKEGPSILRIQQVVRGDSAAYFCASSSTSTFFQETQYFGPGTRLLVL.

The genes are TRBV10-3 and TRBJ2-5, with D possibly being TRBD2 (6 bases). Germline values: CDR1 ENHRY, CDR2 SYGVKD. This CDR3 contains 13 residues. The V gene lost 6 bases and the J gene lost 4 bases, with 12 bases spanning the gap. In DNA, the CDR3 is TGTGCCATCAGCAAGGAGGGGAGAGAGACCCAGTACTTC. Translated: CAISKEGRETQYF.

The chain recombines TRBV4-3 with TRBJ2-5, with 7 positions matching TRBD2. Germline CDR1 is LGHNA and CDR2 is YSLEER. The trim removed 0 bases at V and 2 bases at J, leaving 3 bases unmatched. The CDR3 has 15 amino acids. The CDR3 spells CASSQDGEGQETQYF. The CDR3 nucleotides read TGCGCCAGCAGCCAAGATGGGGAGGGACAAGAGACCCAGTACTTC.

About this clonotype: A junction boundary mismatches the germline segment, possibly from a read error. This chain uses TRBV4-3 with TRBJ2-1; 9 positions agree with TRBD2. CDR1 and CDR2 from the germline V gene are LGHNA and YSLEER. This CDR3 has 15 residues. The CDR3, as DNA: TGCGCCAGCAGCCTATCGCTAGCGGGGTACAATGAGCGGTTCTTC. This sequence encodes CASSLSLAGYNERFF.

As to this clonotype: With a much larger clone just one base away, this may be a read error. The rearrangement links TRBV12-3 or TRBV12-4 to TRBJ2-7; 7 nucleotides align to TRBD2. V gave up 6 bases and J gave up 12 bases; unmatched junction bases: 11. This CDR3 spans 12 amino acids. The CDR3 region is CASRSAGETRYF. CDR3 in DNA: TGTGCCAGCAGATCGGCGGGGGAGACCCGGTACTTC.